The clone carrying this T cell receptor beta chain was found once. Its antigen is undetermined. This may come from a read error, since a much larger clone is one base off. This specimen comes from a study of esophageal squamous cell carcinoma under preoperative chemotherapy. Study details: Both tumor-infiltrating lymphocytes and peripheral blood T cells had their TCR repertoires profiled.

As to time point: after preoperative PTX-NDP chemotherapy. Study results and limitations: Peripheral T cells showed a significant TCR diversity increase after chemotherapy, unlike tumor-infiltrating lymphocytes.

TCRdb re-called the PCR reads through MiXCR, storing one row per CDR3 protein. The sample comprises about 20,000 distinct CDR3 sequences, about 45% of which are singletons, and approximately 28% rests with the top ten. Trimming left V 0 bases short and J 13 bases short, with 19 bases between. Per the germline V gene, CDR1 is LGHNA and CDR2 is YSLEER. The CDR3 totals 15 residues. The specimen was obtained from a patient given preoperative chemotherapy. This chain links TRBV4-3 with TRBJ2-1; TRBD2 might be the D (6 bases). This receptor was obtained from a human donor with esophageal squamous cell carcinoma. The donor label of this sample is uncertain. CDR3 sequence: CASSQEGSVRETQFF. The CDR3 bases are TGCGCCAGCAGCCAAGAAGGTTCCGTACGGGAGACCCAGTTCTTC.